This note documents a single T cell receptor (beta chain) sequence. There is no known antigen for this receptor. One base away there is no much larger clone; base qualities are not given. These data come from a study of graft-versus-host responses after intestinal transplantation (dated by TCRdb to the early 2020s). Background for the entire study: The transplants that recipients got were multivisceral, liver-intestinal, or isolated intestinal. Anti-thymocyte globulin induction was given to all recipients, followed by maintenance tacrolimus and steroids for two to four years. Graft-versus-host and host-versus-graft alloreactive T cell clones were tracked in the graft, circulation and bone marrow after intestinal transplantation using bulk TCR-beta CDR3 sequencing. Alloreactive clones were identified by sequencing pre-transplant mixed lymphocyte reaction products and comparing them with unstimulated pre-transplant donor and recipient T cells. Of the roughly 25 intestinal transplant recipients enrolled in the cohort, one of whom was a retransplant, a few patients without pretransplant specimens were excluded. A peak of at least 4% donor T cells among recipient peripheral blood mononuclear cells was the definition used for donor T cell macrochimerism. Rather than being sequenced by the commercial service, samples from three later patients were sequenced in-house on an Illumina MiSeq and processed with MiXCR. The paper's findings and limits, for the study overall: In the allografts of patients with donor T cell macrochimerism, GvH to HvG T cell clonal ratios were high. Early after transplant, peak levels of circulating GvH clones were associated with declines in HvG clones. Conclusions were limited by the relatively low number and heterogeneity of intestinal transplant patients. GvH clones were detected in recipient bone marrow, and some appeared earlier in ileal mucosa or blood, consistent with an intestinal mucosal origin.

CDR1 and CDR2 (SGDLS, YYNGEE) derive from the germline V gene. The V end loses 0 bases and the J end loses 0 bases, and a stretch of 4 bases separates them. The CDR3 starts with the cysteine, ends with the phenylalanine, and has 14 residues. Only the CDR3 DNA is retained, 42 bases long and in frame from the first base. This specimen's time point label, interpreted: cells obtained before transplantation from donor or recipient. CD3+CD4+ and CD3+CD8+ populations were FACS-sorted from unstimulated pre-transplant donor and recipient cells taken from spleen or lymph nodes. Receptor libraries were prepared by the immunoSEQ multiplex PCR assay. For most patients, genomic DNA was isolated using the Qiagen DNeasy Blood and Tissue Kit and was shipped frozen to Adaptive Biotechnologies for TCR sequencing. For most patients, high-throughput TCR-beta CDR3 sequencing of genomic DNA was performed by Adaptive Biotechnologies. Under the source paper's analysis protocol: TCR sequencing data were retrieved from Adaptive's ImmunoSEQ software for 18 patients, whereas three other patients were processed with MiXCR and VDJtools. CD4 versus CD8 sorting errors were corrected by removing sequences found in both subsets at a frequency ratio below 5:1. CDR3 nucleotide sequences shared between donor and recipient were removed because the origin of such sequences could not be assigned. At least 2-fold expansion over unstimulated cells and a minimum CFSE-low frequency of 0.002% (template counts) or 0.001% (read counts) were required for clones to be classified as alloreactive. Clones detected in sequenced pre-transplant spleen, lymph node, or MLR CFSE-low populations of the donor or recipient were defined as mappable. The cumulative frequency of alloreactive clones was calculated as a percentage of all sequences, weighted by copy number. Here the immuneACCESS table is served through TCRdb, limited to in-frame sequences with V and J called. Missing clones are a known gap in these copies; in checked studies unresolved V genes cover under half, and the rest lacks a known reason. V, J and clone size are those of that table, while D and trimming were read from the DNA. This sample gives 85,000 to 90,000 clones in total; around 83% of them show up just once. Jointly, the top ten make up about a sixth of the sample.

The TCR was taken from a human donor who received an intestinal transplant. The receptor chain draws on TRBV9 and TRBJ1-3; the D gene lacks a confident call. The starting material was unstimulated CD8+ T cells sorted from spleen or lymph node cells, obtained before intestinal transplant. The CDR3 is CASSVVHSGNTIYF. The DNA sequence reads TGTGCCAGCAGCGTAGTTCACTCTGGAAACACCATATATTTT.